This T cell receptor beta chain appears in the sequencing data of a study of cytomegalovirus exposure and HLA in healthy donors. Study observations and caveats: In a later analysis, donors in an Asian-associated ancestry cluster reportedly had fewer N-insertions in productive TCRs than the cohort mean.

This CDR3 contains 11 residues. V was cut by 4 bases and J by 6 bases, with 7 bases left in between. Germline lookup yields CDR1 DFQATT and CDR2 SNEGSKA (reference sequence). PCR primers comprised 60 Vbeta and 13 Jbeta primers. Libraries were prepared by immunoSEQ multiplex PCR; TCRdb keeps only in-frame clonotypes and omits some of them. Counted here are about 120,000 clones, approximately 83% occurring once; the ten biggest clones make up more than 1.5%. Comments on this clone: Antigen: not known.

Sequencing was done on a sample of PBMCs. The clonotype was recovered from a man in his forties in good health and CMV-seronegative. V is TRBV20-1 and J is TRBJ1-5; D is unresolved. The CDR3, as DNA: TGCAGTGCTACCCAGGCTCAGCCCCAGCATTTT. Protein product: CSATQAQPQHF.